This TCR beta chain is drawn from a study of STAT5B mutations in CD4+ large granular lymphocyte leukemia. General study results and limits: Top patient clones used TRBV06 genes more often: 8/27 versus 2/35 in controls. Patient CD4-sorted repertoires stayed more clonal than healthy ones after leukemic-clone removal.

Germline V gives CDR1 SGHDN, CDR2 FVKESK. The length of the CDR3 is 13 residues. V lost 7 bases to trimming and J lost 2 bases; unmatched junction nucleotides: 4. This clone was observed a handful of times. Its antigen is as yet unknown. Repertoires were generated with immunoSEQ multiplex PCR, while TCRdb's copy carries only in-frame clones and drops some. This sample has tens of thousands of clones, with 74% found just once. The V call is TRBV14, the J call TRBJ1-1; 7 nucleotides match TRBD1. Sequencing was carried out using CD4+ T cells from blood buffy coats. This receptor was taken from a human donor in good health. The CDR3 here is CASMRGPNTEAFF. CDR3 in DNA: TGTGCCAGCATGAGGGGGCCCAACACTGAAGCTTTCTTT.